Each of the 31 T cell receptor beta chains below was sequenced from the same sample in a study of blood T cell repertoires in COVID-19. Only in-frame clones appear in the TCRdb table, and some are missing; sequencing was by immunoSEQ multiplex PCR. The repertoire has about 250,000 clones, 85% to 90% of them found once; the top ten carry over 1.5%. Sequencing used PBMCs or T cells enriched from blood (not recorded which). Receptors were obtained from a man aged 35 to 55 who had recovered from COVID-19.

For the CDR3, the DNA is TGCGCCAGCAGTGAGGGACAGGGTTTAAGGAATGAGCAGTTCTTC. Its translation: CASSEGQGLRNEQFF. The chain has TRBV5-1 and TRBJ2-1; 9 nucleotides match TRBD1. Germline-derived CDR1 and CDR2 are SGHRS and YFSETQ. This CDR3 comprises 15 residues. The V gene end was trimmed by 5 bases and the J gene end by 7 bases; junction bases not matched to a gene: 10. The full variable domain, with the rest looked up from reference TRBV5-1 and TRBJ2-1, is KAGVTQTPRYLIKTRGQQVTLSCSPISGHRSVSWYQQTPGQGLQFLFEYFSETQRNKGNFPGRFSGRQFSNSRSEMNVSTLELGDSALYLCASSEGQGLRNEQFFGPGTRLTVL.

This clone was detected a few times. This sample includes further DNA sequences coding for the same CDR3. The rearrangement uses TRBV7-2 and TRBJ1-1; weak D call: TRBD1 (6 bases). The ends were cut back, 0 bases at V and 0 bases at J, with 8 bases in the middle. Per germline, CDR1 SGHTA and CDR2 FQGNSA. CDR3 length: 15 residues. DNA for the CDR3: TGTGCCAGCAGCTTAGCCAGGGGAATGAACACTGAAGCTTTCTTT. Translating gives CASSLARGMNTEAFF. The full variable domain, its missing parts supplied by reference TRBV7-2 and TRBJ1-1, is GAGVSQSPSNKVTEKGKDVELRCDPISGHTALYWYRQSLGQGLEFLIYFQGNSAPDKSGLPSDRFSAERTGGSVSTLTIQRTQQEDSAVYLCASSLARGMNTEAFFGQGTRLTVV.

V is TRBV2 and J is TRBJ1-1, with TRBD1 identical over 9 bases. The CDR3 is made up of 14 amino acids. V dropped 6 bases and J dropped 2; count of bases not matched to a gene: 4. CDR1 SNHLY and CDR2 FYNNEI come from the germline V gene. The CDR3 DNA follows: TGTGCCAGCAGATTGGGACAGGGAAACACTGAAGCTTTCTTT. Protein product: CASRLGQGNTEAFF.

This chain joins TRBV21-1 and TRBJ1-3; TRBD1, as called in the table, went unchecked against the DNA. TRBV21-1 is tagged as a pseudogene. This CDR3 has 13 residues. The CDR3 sequence: CASNRGSGNTIYF. The CDR3 nucleotides are TGTGCCAGCAACAGGGGCTCTGGAAACACCATATATTTT.

The J gene is TRBJ2-1, the V gene TRBV5-1; D perhaps matches TRBD1 (6 bases). V lost 0 bases to trimming and J lost 4 bases, with 11 bases between them. The germline V gene has CDR1 SGHRS and CDR2 YFSETQ. The CDR3 loop spans 15 amino acids. The CDR3 DNA reads TGCGCCAGCAGCTTGGGAGGACAGCGATACAATGAGCAGTTCTTC. Encoded protein: CASSLGGQRYNEQFF.

This chain links TRBV6-5 with TRBJ1-5, with D tentatively TRBD1 (5 bases). The CDR3 has 16 amino acids. Trimming cost V 1 base and J 2 bases, with 12 bases left between them. Germline V gives CDR1 MNHEY, CDR2 SVGAGI. CDR3: CASSYWGREGNQPQHF. The CDR3 bases are TGTGCCAGCAGTTACTGGGGGAGGGAAGGCAATCAGCCCCAGCATTTT.

The V call is TRBV7-9, the J call TRBJ2-3; 7 nucleotides line up with TRBD1. CDR3 length: 14 amino acids. The V segment lost 5 bases and the J segment 2 bases; nucleotides outside the gene matches: 4. Germline V gives CDR1 SEHNR, CDR2 FQNEAQ (reference sequence). As DNA, the CDR3 is TGTGCCAGCAGCCGGGACAGCTACACAGATACGCAGTATTTT. As protein: CASSRDSYTDTQYF.

Only one count was recorded for this clone. This chain connects TRBV7-2 to TRBJ1-3, with TRBD1 as a possible D gene (6 bases). CDR1 is SGHTA and CDR2 is FQGNSA in the germline V gene. This CDR3 region has 15 residues. Trimming pared 3 bases from V and 1 base from J, leaving 10 bases between. The DNA of the CDR3 is TGTGCCAGCAGCTTCGGGGGGCATTCTGGAAACACCATATATTTT. Protein sequence: CASSFGGHSGNTIYF.

The rearrangement joins TRBV7-2 to TRBJ2-5, with TRBD2 as a possible D gene (6 bases). The V end was cut by 1 base, the J end by 1 base, with 10 bases between. The length of the CDR3 is 15 residues. The germline gives CDR1 SGHTA, CDR2 FQGNSA. CDR3 loop: CASSLGLGGQETQYF. The CDR3 nucleotides are TGTGCCAGCAGCTTAGGGCTGGGGGGCCAAGAGACCCAGTACTTC.

The rearrangement links TRBV4-3 to TRBJ2-1, with TRBD2 identical over 7 bases. Germline V gives CDR1 LGHNA, CDR2 YSLEER. This CDR3 has 15 residues. The junction had 5 bases not matched to a gene; V was cut back by 1 base and J by 5 bases. Written as DNA, the CDR3 is TGCGCCAGCAGCCAAGGCGGAGGGAGGGACAATGAGCAGTTCTTC. This encodes CASSQGGGRDNEQFF.

The gene calls are TRBV27 and TRBJ2-7; D possibly corresponds to TRBD2 (6 bases). Germline CDR1 reads MNHEY; CDR2 reads SMNVEV (reference sequence). With 6 bases removed from V and 1 base from J, the gap between germline ends came to 13 bases. This CDR3 is built from 14 residues. The CDR3 loop reads CASREGQESYEQYF. CDR3 nucleotide sequence: TGTGCCAGCAGGGAGGGGCAGGAGTCCTACGAGCAGTACTTC.

The chain uses TRBV19 and TRBJ2-3; 9 bases fit TRBD2. The ends lost 4 bases at V and 2 bases at J; junction bases unmatched: 7. The CDR3 sequence is 16 residues long. Germline V gene data show CDR1 as LNHDA and CDR2 as SQIVND (reference sequence). As DNA, the CDR3 is TGTGCCAGTAGTACACCCGGGACTAGCCCCACAGATACGCAGTATTTT. Its translation: CASSTPGTSPTDTQYF. The complete variable domain, with remaining parts taken from reference TRBV19 and TRBJ2-3, reads DGGITQSPKYLFRKEGQNVTLSCEQNLNHDAMYWYRQDPGQGLRLIYYSQIVNDFQKGDIAEGYSVSREKKESFPLTVTSAQKNPTAFYLCASSTPGTSPTDTQYFGPGTRLTVL.

The chain uses TRBV2 and TRBJ2-3; TRBD1 aligns across 8 bases. V gave up 6 bases and J gave up 5 bases; unmatched junction bases: 4. Per the germline V gene, CDR1 is SNHLY and CDR2 is FYNNEI. The CDR3 has 13 amino acids. CDR3 nucleotides: TGTGCCAGCAGAGGCGACAGGGGAGATACGCAGTATTTT. This encodes CASRGDRGDTQYF.

This chain connects TRBV15 to TRBJ1-2; 7 bases agree with TRBD1. CDR1 is LNHNV and CDR2 is YYDKDF in the germline V gene (reference sequence). The CDR3 has 15 residues. The J segment lost 4 bases and the V segment lost 0 bases, leaving 5 bases of the junction unmatched. Here the CDR3 reads CATSRDLQGTYGYTF. The CDR3 DNA reads TGTGCCACCAGCAGAGACTTACAGGGGACCTATGGCTACACCTTC. The variable domain in full, completed from reference TRBV15 and TRBJ1-2, reads DAMVIQNPRYQVTQFGKPVTLSCSQTLNHNVMYWYQQKSSQAPKLLFHYYDKDFNNEADTPDNFQSRRPNTSFCFLDIRSPGLGDTAMYLCATSRDLQGTYGYTFGSGTRLTVV.

The chain couples TRBV18 to TRBJ2-7; 7 nucleotides line up with TRBD2. This CDR3 has 14 residues. Unmatched junction bases numbered 5, after V lost 3 bases and J lost 3 bases. Germline V CDR1 and CDR2: KGHSH, LQKENI. CDR3 loop: CASSPGGGVYEQYF. CDR3 bases: TGTGCCAGCTCACCGGGGGGAGGGGTCTACGAGCAGTACTTC.

This clone was counted a single time. The chain couples TRBV4-1 to TRBJ2-7; 11 bases map to TRBD2. The CDR3 length is 18 residues. Germline CDR1 is MGHRA and CDR2 is YSYEKL. Trimming cost V 3 bases and J 0 bases; bases outside gene matches: 10. The CDR3 nucleotides are TGCGCCAGCAGCCATGGAGTCCTAGCGGGGGGAAGCTCCTACGAGCAGTACTTC. Translating gives CASSHGVLAGGSSYEQYF.

The rearrangement joins TRBV6-1 to TRBJ1-5; D is undetermined. CDR3 length: 13 amino acids. Per germline, CDR1 MNHNS and CDR2 SASEGT. V was pared by 2 bases and J by 9 bases, with 11 bases between. CDR3 sequence (DNA): TGTGCCAGCAGTGAATCCATGATCGGGCCCCAGCATTTT. Translating it yields CASSESMIGPQHF.

V and J are TRBV5-5 and TRBJ1-2, with D perhaps matching TRBD1 (6 bases). V was cut by 1 base and J by 3 bases, with 10 bases left in between. Germline values: CDR1 SGHKS, CDR2 YYEKEE (reference sequence). The CDR3 extends over 14 amino acids. CDR3 coding DNA: TGTGCCAGCAGCTTGTGGACAGTTGACTATGGCTACACCTTC. Amino acids: CASSLWTVDYGYTF.

The CDR3, as DNA: TGTGCCAGCGCGGGGGCGTCCAAAAACATTCAGTACTTC. It codes for CASAGASKNIQYF. The chain joins TRBV7-8 to TRBJ2-4; D possibly corresponds to TRBD2 (7 bases). V was cut by 8 bases and J by 2 bases, with 10 bases left in between. The germline CDR1 and CDR2 sequences are SGHVS and FQNEAQ. The CDR3 runs 13 residues.

The chain combines TRBV18 with TRBJ2-4; 10 nucleotides line up with TRBD2. Germline V gene lookup returns CDR1 KGHSH and CDR2 LQKENI. The CDR3 covers 17 residues. V shed 0 bases, J shed 7 bases, and the junction held 9 bases outside the gene matches. The CDR3 is CASSPPGSGRAWNIQYF. CDR3 sequence (DNA): TGTGCCAGCTCACCACCGGGCAGCGGGAGGGCTTGGAACATTCAGTACTTC.

V usage is TRBV27 and J usage is TRBJ1-6; D is uncertain. Germline CDR1 reads MNHEY; CDR2 reads SMNVEV (reference sequence). V gave up 5 bases and J gave up 7 bases, with 12 bases separating them. The CDR3 is 14 residues long. As DNA, the CDR3 is TGTGCCAGCAGTATAGTCCCGGGGAATTCACCCCTCCACTTT. Its translation is CASSIVPGNSPLHF.

In its sample, this clone was seen a few times. V usage is TRBV15 and J usage is TRBJ2-7; 8 bases map to TRBD1. Trimming took 5 bases from V and 6 from J; bases not matched to a gene: 9. The V gene's germline CDR1 is LNHNV and CDR2 YYDKDF (reference sequence). This CDR3 contains 14 residues. The CDR3 spells CATSQNDRGREQYF. CDR3 in DNA: TGTGCCACCAGCCAGAACGACAGGGGACGCGAGCAGTACTTC.

The V call is TRBV11-3, the J call TRBJ1-5; D is unresolved. CDR1 is SGHNT, CDR2 YENEEA, per germline. Deletions cut 2 bases from V and 0 bases from J, with 14 bases between. The CDR3 runs 17 residues. For the CDR3, the DNA is TGTGCCAGCAGCTTAAATAGGAGGGCGGATAGCAATCAGCCCCAGCATTTT. Translated, it gives CASSLNRRADSNQPQHF.

CDR3 coding DNA: TGTGCCAGCAGCCGACTTTTAGCGCGGGGGGGCGGGACTGAAGCTTTCTTT. Translation gives CASSRLLARGGGTEAFF. The chain has TRBV6-6 and TRBJ1-1; D is perhaps TRBD1 (6 bases). The CDR3 runs 17 residues. Looked up from germline, CDR1 is MNHNY and CDR2 is SVGAGI (reference sequence). Trimming cost V 6 bases and J 5 bases, with 25 bases left between them.

CDR3 bases: TGTGCCAGCAGCGTAGCATCGTCAGGGGGATACAATGAGCAGTTCTTC. Residues: CASSVASSGGYNEQFF. V is TRBV9 and J is TRBJ2-1; TRBD1 aligns across 7 bases. After removal of 0 bases from V and 4 bases from J, the junction contained 7 bases not matched to a gene. In germline, CDR1 is SGDLS, CDR2 YYNGEE. The CDR3 runs 16 residues.

The V call is TRBV14, the J call TRBJ2-3; the D is unclear. Per germline, CDR1 SGHDN and CDR2 FVKESK. V lost 4 bases to trimming and J lost 1 base, with 12 bases between them. This CDR3 is built from 15 residues. CDR3 residues: CASSRRSPGTDTQYF. Here the CDR3 DNA reads TGTGCCAGCAGCCGTAGAAGCCCGGGCACAGATACGCAGTATTTT.

V is TRBV7-9 and J is TRBJ1-2; possibly TRBD1 for D (6 bases). The CDR3 runs to 11 residues. The germline gives CDR1 SEHNR, CDR2 FQNEAQ (reference sequence). Trimming stripped 6 bases from V and 6 bases from J, with 8 bases between. Here the CDR3 reads CASSNRDGYTF. In DNA, the CDR3 is TGTGCCAGCAGTAACAGGGATGGCTACACCTTC.

The chain employs TRBV27 and TRBJ1-5; 7 bases agree with TRBD1. V was pared by 8 bases and J by 0 bases, with 13 bases of the junction left unmatched. This CDR3 contains 17 residues. The germline CDR1 and CDR2 sequences are MNHEY and SMNVEV (reference sequence). The CDR3 sequence is CASRNSAGTDSNQPQHF. The DNA of the CDR3 is TGTGCCAGCCGAAACTCCGCCGGGACAGATAGCAATCAGCCCCAGCATTTT.

This chain links TRBV2 with TRBJ2-2; 9 nucleotides line up with TRBD1. Germline V gene data show CDR1 as SNHLY and CDR2 as FYNNEI. The CDR3 length is 15 residues. V lost 4 bases and J lost 4; bases outside the gene matches: 4. CDR3 nucleotide sequence: TGTGCCAGCAGTGTACAGGGGGCGAGCACCGGGGAGCTGTTTTTT. Amino acids: CASSVQGASTGELFF.

The chain combines TRBV5-1 with TRBJ1-2; D remains unclear. V gave up 0 bases and J gave up 5 bases, with 14 bases separating them. The germline gives CDR1 SGHRS, CDR2 YFSETQ. The CDR3 length is 15 residues. CDR3 region: CASSLALGSRYGYTF. CDR3 sequence (DNA): TGCGCCAGCAGCTTGGCATTGGGGAGTCGATATGGCTACACCTTC.

The chain uses TRBV6-5 and TRBJ2-3; TRBD1 agrees at 11 bases. V lost 6 bases to trimming and J lost 3 bases; unmatched junction nucleotides: 5. This CDR3 is built from 15 residues. Per germline, CDR1 MNHEY and CDR2 SVGAGI. The CDR3 DNA sequence: TGTGCCAGCAGAGCCGGGGACAGGGGGACAGATACGCAGTATTTT. Protein sequence: CASRAGDRGTDTQYF.